This T cell receptor beta chain comes out of a study of T cell repertoires in cytomegalovirus infection. The overall study: In the study, CMV epitopes included recently identified HLA-C-restricted and well-studied HLA-B-restricted ones. Carrying CMV and the relevant HLA type showed in public TCR beta signatures. Notes on the study in general: CMV-specific HLA-C-restricted TCR beta clonotypes dominated the ex vivo response. Public TCR beta family frequency separated CMV-and-HLA carriers, including in an independent cohort.

From the reads, TCRdb called clonotypes with MiXCR, one entry per CDR3 protein. The table records about 340,000 distinct CDR3 sequences, almost 30% of them present only once. This clonotype was found a few times. Its antigen is not identified. The sequencing used cultured PBMCs, collected from culture after CMV antigen stimulation. This TCR was recovered from a human donor in good health (CMV status not recorded). Some clones in this sample may be carry-over from other donors' samples.

The CDR3 here is CASSATGGTNEKLFF. The CDR3 DNA is TGTGCCAGCAGTGCAACAGGGGGTACAAATGAAAAACTGTTTTTT. The gene calls are TRBV28 and TRBJ1-4; 8 bases are a match to TRBD1. From germline, CDR1 is MDHEN and CDR2 SYDVKM. V was pared by 5 bases and J by 5 bases, with 7 bases of the junction left unmatched. The CDR3 has 15 amino acids.